This T cell receptor beta chain was sequenced for a study of control samples from healthy donors and cancer patients. TCRdb's table, derived via immunoSEQ multiplex PCR, lists solely in-frame clones and lacks some. The data show some 180,000 clones, and the top ten clones hold 2% to 2.5%. Germline V gives CDR1 SGHRS, CDR2 YFSETQ. Trimming removed 3 bases at V and 0 bases at J, with 0 bases between. This CDR3 has 12 residues. Material: blood. This clonotype was obtained from a woman aged 25 to 39 in good health. The V call is TRBV5-1, the J call TRBJ2-2; the D is unclear. Here the CDR3 reads CASSSNTGELFF. DNA of the CDR3: TGCGCCAGCAGCTCGAACACCGGGGAGCTGTTTTTT.